This T cell receptor beta chain came from a study of blood T cell repertoires in COVID-19. Study details: The samples span acute and convalescent COVID-19 from the United States, Italy and Spain. T cells, B-cell-depleted T cells, or PBMCs supplied cDNA or gDNA.

Per the original data handling: By means of reference gene primer amplification, nucleated cell counts were estimated. Measured with immunoSEQ multiplex PCR; TCRdb has only the in-frame clones, and not every one. V, J and clone size are taken as reported in that table, and D and trimming were inferred from the DNA itself. The repertoire holds about 230,000 clones, with around 80% as singletons. This clone was detected only a few times. This receptor was taken from a man aged 35 to 55 with active or convalescent COVID-19. The sequenced sample was peripheral blood.

The CDR3 is CASSLPSGNYNEQFF. CDR3 nucleotides: TGTGCCAGCAGCTTACCTAGCGGGAACTACAATGAGCAGTTCTTC. This sequence joins TRBV5-4 and TRBJ2-1; 9 positions match TRBD2. Trimming at V came to 2 bases and at J to 3 bases, leaving 3 bases not matched to a gene. The CDR3 is 15 residues long. Germline assignment: CDR1 SGHNT and CDR2 YYREEE (reference sequence).